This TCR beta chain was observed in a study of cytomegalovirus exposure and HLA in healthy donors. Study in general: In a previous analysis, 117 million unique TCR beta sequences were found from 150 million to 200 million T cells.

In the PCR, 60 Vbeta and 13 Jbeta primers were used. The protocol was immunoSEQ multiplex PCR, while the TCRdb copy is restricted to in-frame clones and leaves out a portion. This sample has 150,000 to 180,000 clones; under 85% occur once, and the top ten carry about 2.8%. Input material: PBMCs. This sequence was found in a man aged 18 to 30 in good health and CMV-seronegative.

The CDR3 reads CASSQGTTGGVEKLFF. For the CDR3, the DNA is TGCGCCAGCAGCCAGGGGACGACAGGGGGAGTTGAAAAACTGTTTTTT. The V gene is TRBV4-3, the J gene TRBJ1-4; 9 nucleotides agree with TRBD1. This CDR3 has 16 amino acids. The germline V gene has CDR1 LGHNA and CDR2 YSLEER. Germline trimming cut 3 bases from V and 7 bases from J; bases unmatched to any gene: 9.